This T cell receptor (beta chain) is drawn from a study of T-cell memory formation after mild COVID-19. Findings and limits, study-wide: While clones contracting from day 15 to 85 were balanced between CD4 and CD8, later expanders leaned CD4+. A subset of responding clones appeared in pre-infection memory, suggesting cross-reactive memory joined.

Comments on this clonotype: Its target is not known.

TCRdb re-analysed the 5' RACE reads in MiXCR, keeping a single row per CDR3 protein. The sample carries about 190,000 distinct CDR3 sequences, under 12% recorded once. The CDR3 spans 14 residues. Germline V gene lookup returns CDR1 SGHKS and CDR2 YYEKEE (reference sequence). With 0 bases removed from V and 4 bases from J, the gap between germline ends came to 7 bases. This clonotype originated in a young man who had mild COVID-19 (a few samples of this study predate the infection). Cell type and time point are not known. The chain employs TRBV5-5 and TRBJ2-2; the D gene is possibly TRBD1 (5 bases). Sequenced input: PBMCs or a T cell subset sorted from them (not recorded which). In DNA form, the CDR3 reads TGTGCCAGCAGCTTGGACCAGGGCACCGGGGAGCTGTTTTTT. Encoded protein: CASSLDQGTGELFF. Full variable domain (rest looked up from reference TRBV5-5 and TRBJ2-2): DAGVTQSPTHLIKTRGQQVTLRCSPISGHKSVSWYQQVLGQGPQFIFQYYEKEERGRGNFPDRFSARQFPNYSSELNVNALLLGDSALYLCASSLDQGTGELFFGEGSRLTVL.